Following are 18 T cell receptor beta chains from one sample sequenced in a study of blood T cell repertoires in COVID-19. Repertoires were generated with immunoSEQ multiplex PCR, while TCRdb's copy carries only in-frame clones and drops some. Of about 96,000 clones detected, over 85% appear once; the ten largest clones hold around 4.2%. Sequencing was carried out using peripheral blood. The source of these receptors is a human donor with COVID-19, enrolled during active disease. The donor label of this sample is uncertain.

The chain has TRBV28 and TRBJ1-2; 8 bases are a match to TRBD1. This CDR3 is built from 16 residues. Per the germline V gene, CDR1 is MDHEN and CDR2 is SYDVKM. The trim removed 4 bases at V and 0 bases at J, leaving 7 bases unmatched. The CDR3, as DNA: TGTGCCAGCAGTTATCAGGGGGCTCCTACTAACTATGGCTACACCTTC. It is translated as CASSYQGAPTNYGYTF.

This sequence joins TRBV14 and TRBJ2-3, with no clear D. Trimming took off 0 bases at V and 4 bases at J, with 14 bases between the two ends. The CDR3 has 16 residues. CDR1 is SGHDN and CDR2 is FVKESK in the germline V gene. In DNA, the CDR3 is TGTGCCAGCAGCCAAGATCTTATCGGAGTTGCAGATACGCAGTATTTT. It specifies CASSQDLIGVADTQYF.

The CDR3 loop is CASSQFRSSYNEQFF. The CDR3 bases are TGTGCCAGCAGCCAATTTAGGAGCTCCTACAATGAGCAGTTCTTC. V gene TRBV14 combines with J gene TRBJ2-1; D not resolved. Trimming cost V 2 bases and J 0 bases, with 8 bases left between them. Germline CDR1 is SGHDN and CDR2 is FVKESK. This CDR3 is 15 amino acids long.

This chain uses TRBV4-1 with TRBJ2-3; D not resolved. This CDR3 has 14 residues. Trimming cost V 1 base and J 1 base, with 6 bases left between them. Germline V gene data show CDR1 as MGHRA and CDR2 as YSYEKL. CDR3 coding DNA: TGCGCCAGCAGCCAAGTGCAGGGCACAGATACGCAGTATTTT. Translated, it gives CASSQVQGTDTQYF.

The chain employs TRBV9 and TRBJ1-1; D remains ambiguous. The V end was cut by 0 bases, the J end by 2 bases, with 8 bases between. The CDR3 extends over 14 amino acids. Germline loops: CDR1 SGDLS, CDR2 YYNGEE. The CDR3 nucleotides are TGTGCCAGCAGCGTAGGGGCAGATAACACTGAAGCTTTCTTT. Translated, it gives CASSVGADNTEAFF.

The chain has TRBV10-3 and TRBJ2-3; a weak D match, TRBD2 (6 bases). The CDR3 spans 16 residues. Germline V gene sequence: CDR1 ENHRY, CDR2 SYGVKD. Trimming removed 7 bases from V and 1 base from J, with 18 bases in between. The CDR3 spells CAITPGLRGRTDTQYF. CDR3 sequence (DNA): TGTGCCATCACCCCAGGGCTGCGGGGCCGCACAGATACGCAGTATTTT.

The rearrangement uses TRBV18 and TRBJ1-3; 7 bases fit TRBD1. The CDR3 is made up of 14 amino acids. Trimming at V came to 0 bases and at J to 4 bases, leaving 0 bases not matched to a gene. In germline, CDR1 is KGHSH, CDR2 LQKENI. The CDR3 protein is CASSPPGQGNTIYF. The CDR3 DNA is TGTGCCAGCTCACCACCGGGACAGGGAAACACCATATATTTT.

Worth noting for this clone: This sample also contains other DNA sequences that code for the same CDR3. This chain uses TRBV5-1 with TRBJ1-4; D is possibly TRBD1 (6 bases). V lost 3 bases and J lost 6, with 12 bases in between. The CDR3 runs 14 residues. CDR1 SGHRS and CDR2 YFSETQ come from the germline V gene. CDR3 sequence reads: CASSSGQGYEKLFF. The CDR3 DNA reads TGCGCCAGCAGCTCCGGGCAGGGGTATGAAAAACTGTTTTTT.

V is TRBV7-8 and J is TRBJ1-1, with D possibly matching TRBD1 (6 bases). This CDR3 spans 15 amino acids. CDR1 is SGHVS and CDR2 is FQNEAQ in the germline V gene. Deletions cut 5 bases from V and 1 base from J, with 14 bases between. This CDR3 is CASSLLGTQNTEAFF. Here the CDR3 DNA reads TGTGCCAGCAGCCTTCTCGGGACACAGAACACTGAAGCTTTCTTT.

This clone was recorded once. V gene TRBV3-1 (or the pseudogene TRBV3-2) combines with J gene TRBJ2-5, with TRBD2 matching over 11 bases. Germline V lookup: CDR1 LGHDT, CDR2 YNNKEL (reference sequence). With 2 bases clipped from V and 5 bases from J, the junction kept 13 bases outside the gene matches. The CDR3 spans 18 residues. CDR3 in DNA: TGTGCCAGCAGCCAAACTAGCGGGAGACCTAAGGGGGAGGAGACCCAGTACTTC. Translation gives CASSQTSGRPKGEETQYF.

The chain joins TRBV5-1 to TRBJ1-6; D uncertain. This CDR3 contains 15 residues. V dropped 2 bases and J dropped 8 bases, with 14 bases sitting between them. Germline values: CDR1 SGHRS, CDR2 YFSETQ. The CDR3 reads CASSLDFEVDSPLHF. The CDR3 coding sequence is TGCGCCAGCAGCTTAGACTTTGAGGTGGATTCACCCCTCCACTTT.

V usage is TRBV25-1 and J usage is TRBJ1-4; TRBD1 agrees at 7 bases. From germline, CDR1 is MGHDK and CDR2 SYGVNS. This CDR3 spans 14 amino acids. The V and J ends lost 5 bases and 8 bases, in that order; junction bases with no gene match: 8. The CDR3 sequence: CASSNRDRGEKLFF. CDR3 DNA sequence: TGTGCCAGCAGTAATCGGGACAGAGGGGAAAAACTGTTTTTT.

The chain uses TRBV7-2 and TRBJ2-3; D is unclear. Germline CDR1 is SGHTA and CDR2 is FQGNSA. Trimming pared 1 base from V and 0 bases from J, leaving 11 bases between. The length of the CDR3 is 16 residues. The CDR3 sequence: CASSLDPQRSTDTQYF. In DNA form, the CDR3 reads TGTGCCAGCAGCTTAGATCCCCAGCGCAGCACAGATACGCAGTATTTT. The variable domain in full, with the rest retrieved from reference TRBV7-2 and TRBJ2-3, is GAGVSQSPSNKVTEKGKDVELRCDPISGHTALYWYRQSLGQGLEFLIYFQGNSAPDKSGLPSDRFSAERTGGSVSTLTIQRTQQEDSAVYLCASSLDPQRSTDTQYFGPGTRLTVL.

The rearrangement joins TRBV30 to TRBJ1-6; TRBD1 matches 9 bases. The junction had 6 bases not matched to a gene; V was cut back by 4 bases and J by 8 bases. Per germline, CDR1 GTSNPN and CDR2 SVGIG (reference sequence). The length of the CDR3 is 14 residues. CDR3 amino acids: CAWTLGDRDSPLHF. DNA of the CDR3: TGTGCCTGGACACTCGGGGACAGGGATTCACCCCTCCACTTT.

The V gene is TRBV28, the J gene TRBJ2-1, with TRBD2 matching 15 bases. V shed 5 bases, J shed 7 bases, and the junction held 9 bases outside the gene matches. This CDR3 spans 17 amino acids. The germline V gene encodes CDR1 MDHEN and CDR2 SYDVKM. CDR3 nucleotide sequence: TGTGCCAGCAGTCTCACAGGACTAGCGGGAGGGTGGAATGAGCAGTTCTTC. This codes for CASSLTGLAGGWNEQFF.

The chain joins TRBV19 to TRBJ2-3; perhaps TRBD2 as D (6 bases). The V gene's germline CDR1 is LNHDA and CDR2 SQIVND (reference sequence). The length of the CDR3 is 15 residues. The germline V and J ends were trimmed by 5 bases and 0 bases, with 12 bases remaining between them. The CDR3 loop is CASSSSRESTDTQYF. The CDR3 DNA reads as TGTGCCAGTAGTTCTTCCCGGGAGAGCACAGATACGCAGTATTTT.

The chain links TRBV12-3 or TRBV12-4 to TRBJ1-1, with 7 positions matching TRBD1. The CDR3 is 13 amino acids. The trim removed 5 bases at V and 3 bases at J, leaving 3 bases unmatched. CDR3: CASSRTGDTEAFF. The CDR3 coding sequence is TGTGCCAGCAGTCGTACAGGGGACACTGAAGCTTTCTTT.

The CDR3 DNA reads as TGTGCCACCAGTGAGACTAGCGGGGCCACAGATACGCAGTATTTT. Protein: CATSETSGATDTQYF. The V call is TRBV24-1, the J call TRBJ2-3; 11 positions agree with TRBD2. CDR1 KGHDR and CDR2 SFDVKD come from the germline V gene. Germline trimming cut 4 bases from V and 2 bases from J; bases unmatched to any gene: 1. The length of the CDR3 is 15 residues.